This passage covers 21 T cell receptor beta chains from one sample sequenced in a study of shared clonotypes between healthy human individuals. Measured with immunoSEQ multiplex PCR; TCRdb has only the in-frame clones, and not every one. The table has 400,000 to 600,000 clones, around 79% seen once. Sequencing was performed on PBMCs. The source is a middle-aged woman in good health. Some clones in this sample may be carry-over from other donors' samples.

CDR3 DNA sequence: TGTGCCAGCAGCTTTGGGGTGGGAGCGGGAGGCACAGATACGCAGTATTTT. Translated: CASSFGVGAGGTDTQYF. The rearrangement uses TRBV7-8 and TRBJ2-3; 8 bases map to TRBD2. The junction had 9 bases not matched to a gene; V was cut back by 3 bases and J by 1 base. The CDR3 loop spans 17 amino acids. Germline CDR1 reads SGHVS; CDR2 reads FQNEAQ.

This clone has a single count. The rearrangement uses TRBV5-5 and TRBJ2-5; maybe TRBD2 (6 bases). Germline CDR1 SGHKS, CDR2 YYEKEE (reference sequence). The CDR3 runs 15 residues. Trimming pared 0 bases from V and 1 base from J, leaving 10 bases between. Written as DNA, the CDR3 is TGTGCCAGCAGCTTGGGGGGACTGCTCCAAGAGACCCAGTACTTC. Encoded protein: CASSLGGLLQETQYF.

The CDR3 reads CASTTGTSGGEQFF. CDR3 nucleotides: TGTGCCAGCACGACCGGGACTAGCGGTGGTGAGCAGTTCTTC. The chain combines TRBV7-8 with TRBJ2-1, with 11 positions matching TRBD2. V dropped 7 bases and J dropped 9; count of bases not matched to a gene: 8. This CDR3 is built from 14 residues. The germline V gene encodes CDR1 SGHVS and CDR2 FQNEAQ.

The chain links TRBV19 to TRBJ2-3, with 11 bases aligning to TRBD2. CDR1 is LNHDA and CDR2 is SQIVND in the germline V gene (reference sequence). V was pared by 2 bases and J by 6 bases, with 7 bases of the junction left unmatched. This CDR3 contains 16 residues. CDR3 residues: CASSIRLAGRSDTQYF. The DNA of the CDR3 is TGTGCCAGTAGTATACGACTAGCGGGAAGGTCCGATACGCAGTATTTT.

The V gene is TRBV29-1, the J gene TRBJ1-2; TRBD1 agrees at 7 bases. The CDR3 has 15 residues. After removal of 3 bases from V and 0 bases from J, the junction contained 7 bases not matched to a gene. CDR1 and CDR2 from the germline V gene are SQVTM and ANQGSEA. The CDR3 loop reads CSVDGGGTANYGYTF. The CDR3 DNA sequence: TGCAGCGTTGATGGAGGGGGGACAGCTAACTATGGCTACACCTTC.

The gene calls are TRBV5-1 and TRBJ1-1; possible D gene TRBD1, 5 bases. CDR1 is SGHRS and CDR2 is YFSETQ in the germline V gene. V was cut by 0 bases and J by 1 base, with 10 bases left in between. The CDR3 has 15 amino acids. The CDR3 DNA is TGCGCCAGCAGCTTGGTTGGGGCGGCGAACACTGAAGCTTTCTTT. Translated, it gives CASSLVGAANTEAFF.

The rearrangement uses TRBV5-1 and TRBJ2-7; tentatively, D is TRBD2 (5 bases). The germline V and J ends were trimmed by 0 bases and 6 bases, with 16 bases remaining between them. The CDR3 sequence is 15 residues long. CDR1 and CDR2 (germline): SGHRS, YFSETQ. CDR3 sequence: CASSLELGLSGEQYF. CDR3 in DNA: TGCGCCAGCAGCTTGGAACTAGGGCTGTCTGGCGAGCAGTACTTC.

The chain has TRBV7-3 and TRBJ2-3; 8 nucleotides line up with TRBD2. The trim removed 5 bases at V and 4 bases at J, leaving 11 bases unmatched. Germline values: CDR1 SGHTA, CDR2 FQGTGA. The length of the CDR3 is 16 residues. The CDR3 coding sequence is TGTGCCAGCAGCCCCCATGGCGGGGGGCGAGCAGATACGCAGTATTTT. Translation gives CASSPHGGGRADTQYF. The whole variable domain, remainder taken from reference TRBV7-3 and TRBJ2-3, is GAGVSQTPSNKVTEKGKYVELRCDPISGHTALYWYRQSLGQGPEFLIYFQGTGAADDSGLPNDRFFAVRPEGSVSTLKIQRTERGDSAVYLCASSPHGGGRADTQYFGPGTRLTVL.

The J gene is TRBJ2-3, the V gene TRBV19; possible D gene TRBD1, 5 bases. Germline CDR1 reads LNHDA; CDR2 reads SQIVND (reference sequence). CDR3 size: 13 residues. Trimming pared 10 bases from V and 7 bases from J, leaving 18 bases between. CDR3 sequence: CATQASPGNTQYF. Written as DNA, the CDR3 is TGTGCCACACAAGCCTCCCCAGGGAATACGCAGTATTTT.

A few counts support this clone. This sequence joins TRBV6-1 and TRBJ1-5; D remains ambiguous. Deletions cut 1 base from V and 4 bases from J, with 8 bases between. Germline V gives CDR1 MNHNS, CDR2 SASEGT. There are 14 residues in the CDR3. The CDR3 DNA reads as TGTGCCAGCAGTGAAGGTTGGGAAAATCAGCCCCAGCATTTT. Protein sequence: CASSEGWENQPQHF.

This clone was found a few times. The chain carries TRBV15 and TRBJ1-5; D may be TRBD1 (6 bases). Germline-derived CDR1 and CDR2 are LNHNV and YYDKDF (reference sequence). The V end was cut by 1 base, the J end by 0 bases, with 10 bases between. The CDR3 consists of 16 residues. DNA for the CDR3: TGTGCCACCAGCAGAGGCGGACAGAATAGCAATCAGCCCCAGCATTTT. As protein: CATSRGGQNSNQPQHF.

This clone has ten or more counts. The J gene is TRBJ1-1, the V gene TRBV7-9; a weak D match, TRBD1 (5 bases). Germline loops: CDR1 SEHNR, CDR2 FQNEAQ (reference sequence). There are 14 residues in the CDR3. V was clipped by 5 bases and J by 5 bases, with 15 bases between them. CDR3 amino acids: CASSPRGAWTEAFF. The CDR3, as DNA: TGTGCCAGCAGCCCTCGAGGGGCTTGGACTGAAGCTTTCTTT.

The chain's CDR3 is CASSSTGLAGGPASYEQYF. CDR3 bases: TGCGCCAGCAGCTCAACCGGACTAGCGGGAGGGCCTGCCTCCTACGAGCAGTACTTC. The chain couples TRBV5-1 to TRBJ2-7; 15 bases are a match to TRBD2. Per germline, CDR1 SGHRS and CDR2 YFSETQ. This CDR3 is built from 19 residues. V shed 3 bases and J 0 bases; nucleotides not matched to a gene: 10.

This clone appeared a single time. V gene TRBV4-2 combines with J gene TRBJ1-1, with TRBD1 as a possible D gene (5 bases). The V and J ends lost 1 base and 7 bases respectively, with 7 bases between them. This CDR3 is built from 12 residues. The V gene's germline CDR1 is LGHNA and CDR2 YNFKEQ. CDR3 sequence: CASSQGTLEAFF. For the CDR3, the DNA is TGTGCCAGCAGCCAAGGGACACTTGAAGCTTTCTTT.

CDR3 DNA sequence: TGTGCCAGCAGGGCCGGGACCCAGGGAACCGGGGAGCTGTTTTTT. Its protein is CASRAGTQGTGELFF. V gene TRBV2 combines with J gene TRBJ2-2; D may be TRBD1 or TRBD2 (5 bases each). Germline assignment: CDR1 SNHLY and CDR2 FYNNEI. V was trimmed by 6 bases and J by 5 bases, leaving 16 bases between them. CDR3 length: 15 amino acids. The full variable domain, with the rest looked up from reference TRBV2 and TRBJ2-2, is EPEVTQTPSHQVTQMGQEVILRCVPISNHLYFYWYRQILGQKVEFLVSFYNNEISEKSEIFDDQFSVERPDGSNFTLKIRSTKLEDSAMYFCASRAGTQGTGELFFGEGSRLTVL.

This chain joins TRBV29-1 and TRBJ2-3, with D possibly matching TRBD1 (6 bases). CDR3 size: 15 residues. Germline-derived CDR1 and CDR2 are SQVTM and ANQGSEA. The V and J ends lost 7 bases and 1 base respectively, with 18 bases between them. CDR3 loop: CSGIRDTSGTDTQYF. The CDR3 DNA sequence: TGCAGCGGCATACGGGACACGTCGGGCACAGATACGCAGTATTTT.

The chain is built from TRBV6-1 and TRBJ2-6; D perhaps matches TRBD2 (5 bases). Per germline, CDR1 MNHNS and CDR2 SASEGT. The V and J ends lost 10 bases and 0 bases respectively, with 13 bases between them. CDR3 length equals 15 residues. The CDR3 is CATGGYYSGANVLTF. The CDR3 DNA sequence: TGTGCCACCGGAGGATATTACTCTGGGGCCAACGTCCTGACTTTC.

The chain is built from TRBV28 and TRBJ1-1, with D unresolved. The CDR3 extends over 15 amino acids. Germline V gene lookup returns CDR1 MDHEN and CDR2 SYDVKM. Trimming removed 5 bases from V and 0 bases from J, with 13 bases in between. CDR3 protein: CASSTTDGMNTEAFF. The CDR3 DNA reads TGTGCCAGCAGTACAACGGACGGAATGAACACTGAAGCTTTCTTT.

In its sample, this clone was seen a few times. This chain connects TRBV9 to TRBJ2-4; TRBD2 is a possible D gene (6 bases). Germline V gives CDR1 SGDLS, CDR2 YYNGEE. CDR3 length: 14 amino acids. The V end was cut by 2 bases, the J end by 5 bases, with 11 bases between. DNA for the CDR3: TGTGCCAGCAGCGTCGGCGGGACCCAAAACATTCAGTACTTC. Amino acid sequence: CASSVGGTQNIQYF.

The gene calls are TRBV7-2 and TRBJ2-3; D uncertain. This CDR3 comprises 15 residues. Trimming stripped 2 bases from V and 0 bases from J, with 9 bases between. Germline CDR1 is SGHTA and CDR2 is FQGNSA. The CDR3 reads CASSLLVASTDTQYF. The CDR3 nucleotides are TGTGCCAGCAGCTTACTCGTTGCTAGCACAGATACGCAGTATTTT.

This clone is a singleton in its sample. The chain couples TRBV6-5 to TRBJ2-1; 9 bases are shared with TRBD1. J gave up 2 bases and V 2 bases, and 1 base lay outside the gene matches. Germline assignment: CDR1 MNHEY and CDR2 SVGAGI. This CDR3 region has 15 residues. CDR3 protein: CASSYGTGTYNEQFF. CDR3 in DNA: TGTGCCAGCAGTTACGGGACAGGGACCTACAATGAGCAGTTCTTC.